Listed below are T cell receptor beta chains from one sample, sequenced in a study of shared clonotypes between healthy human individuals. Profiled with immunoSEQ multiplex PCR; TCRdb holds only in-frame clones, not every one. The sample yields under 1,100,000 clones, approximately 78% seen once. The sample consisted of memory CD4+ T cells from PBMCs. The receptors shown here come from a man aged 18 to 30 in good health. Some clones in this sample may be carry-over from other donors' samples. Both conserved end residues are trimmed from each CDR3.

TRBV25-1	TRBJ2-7	ASSELGYEQY
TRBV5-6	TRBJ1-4	ASSLTGATNEKLF
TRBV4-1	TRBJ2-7	ASTPGQGKSSYEQY
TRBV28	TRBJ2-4	ASTTPVGRAKNIQY
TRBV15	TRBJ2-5	ATSKGILETQY
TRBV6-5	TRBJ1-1	ASSYSGRIYTEAF
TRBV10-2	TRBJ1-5	ASRRGQGSNQPQH
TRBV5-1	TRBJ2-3	ASSSAQTDTQY
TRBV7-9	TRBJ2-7	ASSDSARLSYEQY
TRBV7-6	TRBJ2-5	ASSLVPTSTRYQETQY
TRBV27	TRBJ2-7	ASSYYRGGGEQY
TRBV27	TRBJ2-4	ASSFYGGSGKNIQY
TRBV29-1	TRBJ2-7	SVSGLQLYEQY
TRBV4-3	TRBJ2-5	ASSQGGGLQETQY
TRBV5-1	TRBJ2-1	ASSYSRDNEQF
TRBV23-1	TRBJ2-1	ASSQEPDRGVYNEQF
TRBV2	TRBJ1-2	ASSGDQGSGGYT
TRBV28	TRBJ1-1	ASSRGQTPEAF
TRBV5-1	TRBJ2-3	ASSLLRNQDTQY
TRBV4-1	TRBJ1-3	ASSLTGTGNTIY